This T cell receptor beta chain was captured by sequencing in a study of identical twins. This clonotype was seen repeatedly, ten times or more. No antigen is known for it. A universal primer site was added by template switching, and unique molecular identifiers were carried by the cDNA. A single record per CDR3 protein comes from TCRdb applying MiXCR to the 5' RACE reads. The sample records some 560,000 distinct CDR3 sequences, roughly 9.5% being singletons. Germline CDR1 LGHDT, CDR2 YNNKEL (reference sequence). Trimming at V came to 1 base and at J to 4 bases, leaving 17 bases not matched to a gene. The CDR3 length is 21 residues. Findings and caveats of the study: Sharing of beta out-of-frame sequences by twins showed a weaker excess. Beta clonotypes that were abundant in cord blood contained fewer insertions, a pattern absent from memory repertoires. Out-of-frame TCR alpha sharing in monozygotic twins exceeded recombination model predictions.

This sample was shared with a second study, whose subject was yellow fever vaccine responses in identical twins.

The sequenced material came from PBMCs. The TCR comes from a woman younger than 30 in good health. This chain links TRBV3-1 with TRBJ2-1; 12 positions match TRBD1. The CDR3 reads CASSQVIPGQGAESGYNEQFF. The CDR3 DNA follows: TGTGCCAGCAGCCAAGTGATCCCGGGACAGGGGGCAGAATCGGGTTACAATGAGCAGTTCTTC.